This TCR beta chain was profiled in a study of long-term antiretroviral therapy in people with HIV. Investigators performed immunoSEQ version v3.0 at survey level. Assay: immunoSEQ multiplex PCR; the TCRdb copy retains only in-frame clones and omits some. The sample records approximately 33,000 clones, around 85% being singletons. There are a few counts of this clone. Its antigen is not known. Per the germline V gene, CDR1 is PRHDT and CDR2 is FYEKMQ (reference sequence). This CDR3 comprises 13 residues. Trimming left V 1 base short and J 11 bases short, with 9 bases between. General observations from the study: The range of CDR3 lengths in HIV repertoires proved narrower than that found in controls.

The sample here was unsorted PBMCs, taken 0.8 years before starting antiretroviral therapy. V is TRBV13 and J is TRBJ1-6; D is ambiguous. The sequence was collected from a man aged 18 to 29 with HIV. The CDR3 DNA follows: TGTGCCAGCAGCTTAGAATTCGCTGCACCCCTCCACTTT. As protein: CASSLEFAAPLHF. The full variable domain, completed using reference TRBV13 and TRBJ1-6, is AAGVIQSPRHLIKEKRETATLKCYPIPRHDTVYWYQQGPGQDPQFLISFYEKMQSDKGSIPDRFSAQQFSDYHSELNMSSLELGDSALYFCASSLEFAAPLHFGNGTRLTVT.